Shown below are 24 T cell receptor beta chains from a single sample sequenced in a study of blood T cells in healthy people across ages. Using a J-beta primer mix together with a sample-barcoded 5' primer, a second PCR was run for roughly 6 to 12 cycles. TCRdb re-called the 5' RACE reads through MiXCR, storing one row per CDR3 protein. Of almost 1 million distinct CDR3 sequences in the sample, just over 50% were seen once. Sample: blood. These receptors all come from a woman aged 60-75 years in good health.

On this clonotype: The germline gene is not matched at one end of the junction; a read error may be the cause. The CDR3 here is CASNYGVSNQPQHF. The CDR3 DNA follows: TGTGCTAGCAACTACGGGGTTAGCAATCAGCCCCAGCATTTT. The genes are TRBV28 and TRBJ1-5; D gene ambiguous. In germline, CDR1 is MDHEN, CDR2 SYDVKM. The CDR3 contains 14 residues.

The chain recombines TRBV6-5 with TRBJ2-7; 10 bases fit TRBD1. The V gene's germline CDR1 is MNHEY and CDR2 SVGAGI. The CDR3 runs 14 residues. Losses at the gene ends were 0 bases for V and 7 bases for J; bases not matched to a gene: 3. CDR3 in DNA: TGTGCCAGCAGTTACTCGGGACAGGGGAATGAGCAGTACTTC. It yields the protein CASSYSGQGNEQYF.

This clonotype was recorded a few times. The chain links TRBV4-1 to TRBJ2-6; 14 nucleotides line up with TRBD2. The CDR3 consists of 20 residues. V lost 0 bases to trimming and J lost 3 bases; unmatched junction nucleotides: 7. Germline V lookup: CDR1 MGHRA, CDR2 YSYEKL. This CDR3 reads CASSQDSPGLAGVGANVLTF. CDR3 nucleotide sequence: TGCGCCAGCAGCCAAGATAGTCCGGGACTAGCGGGAGTTGGGGCCAACGTCCTGACTTTC.

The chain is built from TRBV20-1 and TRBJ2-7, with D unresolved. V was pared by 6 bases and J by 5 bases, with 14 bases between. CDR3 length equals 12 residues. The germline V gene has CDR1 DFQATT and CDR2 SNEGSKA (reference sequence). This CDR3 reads CSASGRRHEQYF. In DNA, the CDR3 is TGCAGTGCATCAGGACGGCGCCACGAGCAGTACTTC.

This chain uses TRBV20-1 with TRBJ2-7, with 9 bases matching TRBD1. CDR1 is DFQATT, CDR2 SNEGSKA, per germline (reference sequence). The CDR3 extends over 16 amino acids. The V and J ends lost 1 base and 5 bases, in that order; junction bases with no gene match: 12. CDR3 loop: CSARAEAGTGRHEQYF. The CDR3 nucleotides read TGCAGTGCTAGAGCCGAAGCTGGGACAGGGAGGCACGAGCAGTACTTC.

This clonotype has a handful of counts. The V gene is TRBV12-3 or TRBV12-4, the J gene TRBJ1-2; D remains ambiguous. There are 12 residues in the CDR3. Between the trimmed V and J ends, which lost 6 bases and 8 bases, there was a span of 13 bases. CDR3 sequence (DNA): TGTGCCAGCAGCCATAGTAATTCGGGCTACACCTTC. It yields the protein CASSHSNSGYTF.

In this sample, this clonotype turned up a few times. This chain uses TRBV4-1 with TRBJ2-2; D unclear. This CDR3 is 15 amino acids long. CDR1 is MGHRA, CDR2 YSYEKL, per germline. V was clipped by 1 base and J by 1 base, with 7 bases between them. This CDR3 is CASSQAIQNTGELFF. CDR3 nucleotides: TGCGCCAGCAGCCAAGCCATCCAGAACACCGGGGAGCTGTTTTTT.

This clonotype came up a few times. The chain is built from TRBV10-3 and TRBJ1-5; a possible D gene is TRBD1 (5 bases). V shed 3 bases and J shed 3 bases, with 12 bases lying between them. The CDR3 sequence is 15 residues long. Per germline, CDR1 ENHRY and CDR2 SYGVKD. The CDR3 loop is CAISDFDRDNQPQHF. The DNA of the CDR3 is TGTGCCATCAGTGATTTCGACAGAGACAATCAGCCCCAGCATTTT.

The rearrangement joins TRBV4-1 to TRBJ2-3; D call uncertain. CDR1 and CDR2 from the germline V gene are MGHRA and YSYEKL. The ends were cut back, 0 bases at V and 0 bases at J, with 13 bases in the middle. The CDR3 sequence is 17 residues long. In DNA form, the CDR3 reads TGCGCCAGCAGCCAAGACCATCGATCCAGCAGCACAGATACGCAGTATTTT. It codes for CASSQDHRSSSTDTQYF.

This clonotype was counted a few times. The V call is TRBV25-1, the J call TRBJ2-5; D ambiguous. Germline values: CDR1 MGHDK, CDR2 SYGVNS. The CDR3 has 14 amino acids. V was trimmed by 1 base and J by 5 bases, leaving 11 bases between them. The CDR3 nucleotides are TGTGCCAGCAGTGAATCCCTATTGTGGGAGACCCAGTACTTC. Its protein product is CASSESLLWETQYF. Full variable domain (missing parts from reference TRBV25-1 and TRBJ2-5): EADIYQTPRYLVIGTGKKITLECSQTMGHDKMYWYQQDPGMELHLIHYSYGVNSTEKGDLSSESTVSRIRTEHFPLTLESARPSHTSQYLCASSESLLWETQYFGPGTRLLVL.

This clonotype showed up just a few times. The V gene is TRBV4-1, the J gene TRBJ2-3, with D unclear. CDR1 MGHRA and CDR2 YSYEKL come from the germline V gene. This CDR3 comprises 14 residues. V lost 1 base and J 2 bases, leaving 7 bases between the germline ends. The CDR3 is CASSQVGNTDTQYF. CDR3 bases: TGCGCCAGCAGCCAAGTGGGAAACACAGATACGCAGTATTTT.

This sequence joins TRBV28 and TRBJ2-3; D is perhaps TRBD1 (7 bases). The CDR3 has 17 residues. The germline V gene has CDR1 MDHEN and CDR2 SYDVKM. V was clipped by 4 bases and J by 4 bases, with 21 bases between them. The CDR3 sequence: CASSSPQGGSIADTQYF. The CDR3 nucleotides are TGTGCCAGCAGTTCCCCTCAGGGGGGATCGATCGCAGATACGCAGTATTTT.

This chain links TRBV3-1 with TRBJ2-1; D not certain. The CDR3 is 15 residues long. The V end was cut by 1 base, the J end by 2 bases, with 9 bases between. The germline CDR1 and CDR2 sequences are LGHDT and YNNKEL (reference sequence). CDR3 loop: CASSQGRSAYNEQFF. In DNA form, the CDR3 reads TGTGCCAGCAGCCAAGGAAGAAGTGCCTACAATGAGCAGTTCTTC.

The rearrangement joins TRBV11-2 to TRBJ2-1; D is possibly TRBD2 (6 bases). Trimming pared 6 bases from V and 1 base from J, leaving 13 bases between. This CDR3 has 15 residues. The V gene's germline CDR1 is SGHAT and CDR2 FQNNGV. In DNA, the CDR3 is TGTGCCAGCAGGGGGGGAGATGTGTCCTACAATGAGCAGTTCTTC. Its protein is CASRGGDVSYNEQFF.

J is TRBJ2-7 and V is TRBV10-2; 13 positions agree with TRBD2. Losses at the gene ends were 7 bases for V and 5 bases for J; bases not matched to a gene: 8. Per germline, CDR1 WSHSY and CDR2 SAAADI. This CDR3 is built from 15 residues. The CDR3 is CASTSGLAGPDEQYF. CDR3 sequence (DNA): TGCGCCAGCACCTCGGGACTAGCGGGGCCAGACGAGCAGTACTTC.

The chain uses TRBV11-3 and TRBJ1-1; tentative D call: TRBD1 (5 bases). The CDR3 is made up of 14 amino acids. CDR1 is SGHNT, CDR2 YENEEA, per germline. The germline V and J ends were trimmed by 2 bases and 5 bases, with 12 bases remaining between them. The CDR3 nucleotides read TGTGCCAGCAGCTTAAGGGGCCGACAGACTGAAGCTTTCTTT. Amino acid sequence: CASSLRGRQTEAFF.

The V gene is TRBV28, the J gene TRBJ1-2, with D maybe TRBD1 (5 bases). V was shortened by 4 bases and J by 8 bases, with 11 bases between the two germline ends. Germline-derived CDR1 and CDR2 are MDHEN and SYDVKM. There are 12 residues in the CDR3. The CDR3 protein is CASSSRDRGYTF. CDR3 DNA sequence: TGTGCCAGCAGTTCCAGGGATCGGGGCTACACCTTC.

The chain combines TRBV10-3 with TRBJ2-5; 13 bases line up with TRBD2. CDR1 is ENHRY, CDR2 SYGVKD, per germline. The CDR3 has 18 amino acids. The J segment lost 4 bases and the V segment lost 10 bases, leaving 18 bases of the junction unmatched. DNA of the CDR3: TGTGCCACCGGCGAACCAACTAGCGGGAGGGCCAAGGGAGAGACCCAGTACTTC. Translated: CATGEPTSGRAKGETQYF.

CDR3 DNA sequence: TGTGCCAGCAGTGGAAGCCTACCGAGAACCTCGGAGACCCAGTACTTC. Translating gives CASSGSLPRTSETQYF. The chain couples TRBV2 to TRBJ2-5; D uncertain. The CDR3 contains 16 residues. CDR1 is SNHLY and CDR2 is FYNNEI in the germline V gene. The V gene lost 4 bases and the J gene lost 5 bases, with 20 bases spanning the gap.

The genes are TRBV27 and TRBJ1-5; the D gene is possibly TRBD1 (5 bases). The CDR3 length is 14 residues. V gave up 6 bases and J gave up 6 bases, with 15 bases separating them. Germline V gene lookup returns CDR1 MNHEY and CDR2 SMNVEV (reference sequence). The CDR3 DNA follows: TGTGCCAGCAGCCCTGGGGGGGTGGTTCAGCCCCAGCATTTT. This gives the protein CASSPGGVVQPQHF.

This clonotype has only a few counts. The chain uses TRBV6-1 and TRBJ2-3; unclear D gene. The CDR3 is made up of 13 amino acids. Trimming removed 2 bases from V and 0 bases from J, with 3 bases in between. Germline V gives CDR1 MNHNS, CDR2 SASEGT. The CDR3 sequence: CASSEKSTDTQYF. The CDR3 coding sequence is TGTGCCAGCAGTGAAAAGAGCACAGATACGCAGTATTTT.

CDR3 loop: CATSSGPDQPQHF. For the CDR3, the DNA is TGTGCCACCAGCAGCGGGCCTGATCAGCCCCAGCATTTT. V is TRBV15 and J is TRBJ1-5; no definite D call. V was pared by 3 bases and J by 5 bases, with 8 bases between. There are 13 residues in the CDR3. Germline lookup yields CDR1 LNHNV and CDR2 YYDKDF (reference sequence).

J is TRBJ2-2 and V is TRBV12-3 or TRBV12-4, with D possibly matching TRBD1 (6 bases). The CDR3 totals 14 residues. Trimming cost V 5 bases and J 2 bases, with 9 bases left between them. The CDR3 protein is CASSGGQNTGELFF. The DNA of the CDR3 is TGTGCCAGCAGTGGGGGACAAAACACCGGGGAGCTGTTTTTT.

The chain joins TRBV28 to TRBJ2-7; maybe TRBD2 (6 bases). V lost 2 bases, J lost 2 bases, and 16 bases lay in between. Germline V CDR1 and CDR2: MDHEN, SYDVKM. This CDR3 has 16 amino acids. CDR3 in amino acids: CASSLVSGLPPYEQYF. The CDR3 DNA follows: TGTGCCAGCAGTTTAGTGTCGGGACTCCCGCCCTACGAGCAGTACTTC.